This TCR beta chain is from a study of cytomegalovirus exposure and HLA in healthy donors. Whole-study results and caveats: Earlier analysis yielded a pattern in which most TCR beta V segments were productive about 90% or about 30% of the time.

Each donor was nominally healthy when sampled (though unrecorded immune exposures were likely). The germline gives CDR1 MDHEN, CDR2 SYDVKM. Trimming took 2 bases from V and 7 from J; bases not matched to a gene: 5. The CDR3 loop spans 15 amino acids. With 60 Vbeta and 13 Jbeta primers, the PCR was carried out. Profiled with immunoSEQ multiplex PCR; TCRdb holds only in-frame clones, not every one. Counted here are roughly 190,000 clones, roughly 13% occurring once; the ten biggest clones make up about 7.8%. This clone was detected only a few times. Its specificity is unknown. The TCR sequence derives from a man aged 45-60 years in good health and CMV-seropositive. The J gene is TRBJ1-6, the V gene TRBV28; 7 nucleotides agree with TRBD1. Sequencing used PBMCs. CDR3 in amino acids: CASSLRGQRNSPLHF. The CDR3 DNA sequence: TGTGCCAGCAGTTTACGGGGACAGCGAAATTCACCCCTCCACTTT.